This T cell receptor beta chain was profiled in a study of metastatic and nonmetastatic thyroid tumors. TCRdb reanalyzed the PCR reads via MiXCR. The sample includes about 20,000 clones, more than 15% seen only once; the top ten take 8.5% to 12%. This clone was picked up many times. The antigen remains unidentified. Every patient underwent thyroid surgery untreated. Whole-study findings and limits: Reports indicated that malignant thyroid tumors showed significantly higher TCR beta diversity than benign nodules did, in blood and tumor.

Sequencing input: tumor tissue. This TCR was sampled from a female donor with papillary thyroid cancer or a benign thyroid nodule (not recorded which). Some clones in this sample may be carry-over from other donors' samples.

This CDR3 reads CASSLDAAGGGSDTQYF. CDR3 in DNA: TGTGCCAGCAGCTTAGATGCGGCGGGGGGCGGGTCAGATACGCAGTATTTT. J is TRBJ2-3 and V is TRBV7-6, with 8 positions matching TRBD2. This CDR3 region has 17 residues. The ends lost 1 base at V and 4 bases at J; junction bases unmatched: 10. CDR1 and CDR2 from the germline V gene are SGHVS and FNYEAQ.